These 32 T cell receptor beta chains originate from one sample sequenced in a study of blood T cells in healthy people across ages. Alongside a J-beta primer mix, a sample-barcoded 5' primer served in a second PCR lasting roughly 6 to 11 cycles. TCRdb ran MiXCR on the 5' RACE reads and lists one entry per CDR3 protein. This sample has 1.5 million to 1.9 million distinct CDR3 sequences, with approximately 39% found just once. Specimen: blood. These receptors came from a woman under 30 in good health.

This clonotype showed up just a few times. DNA for the CDR3: TGCGCCAGCAGCCCTCCGGGACAGAAGTACAATGAGCAGTTCTTC. Amino acids: CASSPPGQKYNEQFF. The chain couples TRBV5-1 to TRBJ2-1; 7 bases map to TRBD1. The CDR3 covers 15 residues. The germline gives CDR1 SGHRS, CDR2 YFSETQ. Trimming took 4 bases from V and 4 from J; bases not matched to a gene: 8.

This clonotype was picked up a small number of times. The V gene is TRBV4-3, the J gene TRBJ2-7; TRBD2 matches at 7 bases. The DNA end is a closer match to TRBJ2-5, so the J assignment may be wrong. This CDR3 is 16 amino acids long. Germline-derived CDR1 and CDR2 are LGHNA and YSLEER. CDR3 loop: CASSQRTGLVRETQYF. CDR3 DNA sequence: TGCGCCAGCAGCCAAAGGACCGGACTAGTGAGAGAGACCCAGTACTTC.

This clonotype was seen once. The chain joins TRBV20-1 to TRBJ1-1; D is undetermined. This CDR3 spans 15 amino acids. The germline V gene encodes CDR1 DFQATT and CDR2 SNEGSKA (reference sequence). Trimming cost V 3 bases and J 1 base, with 15 bases left between them. The CDR3 spells CSARDLRAGNTEAFF. The CDR3 bases are TGCAGTGCTAGGGATCTGCGGGCTGGGAACACTGAAGCTTTCTTT.

This clonotype was seen a handful of times. The chain combines TRBV12-3 or TRBV12-4 with TRBJ2-3; unclear D gene. V lost 3 bases and J lost 1, with 8 bases in between. The CDR3 covers 14 residues. The CDR3 nucleotides are TGTGCCAGCAGTTTCGGACCCCGCACAGATACGCAGTATTTT. Its translation is CASSFGPRTDTQYF.

The chain uses TRBV29-1 and TRBJ1-2; D is uncertain. V was clipped by 0 bases and J by 0 bases, with 11 bases between them. In germline, CDR1 is SQVTM, CDR2 ANQGSEA. The CDR3 runs 15 residues. CDR3 sequence reads: CSVEDPGPANYGYTF. The CDR3 DNA reads as TGCAGCGTTGAAGATCCTGGGCCAGCTAACTATGGCTACACCTTC. Full variable domain (outside the CDR3, taken from reference TRBV29-1 and TRBJ1-2): SAVISQKPSRDICQRGTSLTIQCQVDSQVTMMFWYRQQPGQSLTLIATANQGSEATYESGFVIDKFPISRPNLTFSTLTVSNMSPEDSSIYLCSVEDPGPANYGYTFGSGTRLTVV.

This clonotype was seen at least ten times. The chain uses TRBV9 and TRBJ2-3, with a possible D match to TRBD1 (6 bases). From germline, CDR1 is SGDLS and CDR2 YYNGEE. Trimming removed 0 bases at V and 1 base at J, with 9 bases between. The CDR3 totals 15 residues. In DNA, the CDR3 is TGTGCCAGCAGCGTAGAACAGGGACGCACAGATACGCAGTATTTT. It encodes CASSVEQGRTDTQYF.

The V gene is TRBV3-1, the J gene TRBJ2-2; possibly TRBD2 for D (6 bases). V lost 0 bases, J lost 2 bases, and 13 bases lay in between. The CDR3 sequence is 17 residues long. The germline V gene encodes CDR1 LGHDT and CDR2 YNNKEL (reference sequence). Here the CDR3 reads CASSQDPPGLNTGELFF. In nucleotides, the CDR3 is TGTGCCAGCAGCCAAGATCCCCCCGGACTAAACACCGGGGAGCTGTTTTTT.

The chain uses TRBV15 and TRBJ1-2; D might be TRBD1 (5 bases). CDR3 size: 14 residues. Germline CDR1 LNHNV, CDR2 YYDKDF (reference sequence). With 3 bases removed from V and 2 bases from J, the gap between germline ends came to 10 bases. Here the CDR3 DNA reads TGTGCCACCAGCAGGGACACCTTGAACTATGGCTACACCTTC. Its protein product is CATSRDTLNYGYTF.

The chain uses TRBV2 and TRBJ2-1, with D perhaps assigned TRBD1 or TRBD2 (7 bases each). CDR3 length equals 14 residues. Germline V gene lookup returns CDR1 SNHLY and CDR2 FYNNEI. The V and J ends lost 3 bases and 11 bases respectively, with 17 bases between them. CDR3 in amino acids: CASSEGTVGTKQFF. The CDR3 DNA follows: TGTGCCAGCAGTGAGGGGACAGTGGGGACTAAGCAGTTCTTC.

The chain couples TRBV6-2 or TRBV6-3 to TRBJ2-3; tentatively, D is TRBD1 or TRBD2 (5 bases each). Germline V gives CDR1 MNHEY, CDR2 SVGEGT. Deletions cut 11 bases from V and 7 bases from J, with 10 bases between. The CDR3 sequence is 10 residues long. CDR3 DNA sequence: TGTGCCTCGGGGCTGAATACGCAGTATTTT. This encodes CASGLNTQYF.

The chain combines TRBV29-1 with TRBJ1-5; 8 bases are shared with TRBD1. Trimming cost V 4 bases and J 3 bases; bases outside gene matches: 5. The germline gives CDR1 SQVTM, CDR2 ANQGSEA. This CDR3 has 14 residues. The DNA of the CDR3 is TGCAGCGTTGTCTTGACAGGGGTCAATCAGCCCCAGCATTTT. Protein sequence: CSVVLTGVNQPQHF.

This clonotype was found a few times. One end of the junction does not line up with germline, which may come from a read error. The rearrangement uses TRBV6-1 and TRBJ2-1; D unresolved. CDR1 and CDR2 from the germline V gene are MNHNS and SASEGT. The CDR3 has 11 residues. CDR3 sequence (DNA): TGTGCCGGCAGCGCGAGGTCGGAGCAGTTCTTC. This gives the protein CAGSARSEQFF.

This chain uses TRBV10-3 with TRBJ1-1; D remains unclear. In germline, CDR1 is ENHRY, CDR2 SYGVKD. CDR3 size: 12 residues. Trimming took off 3 bases at V and 7 bases at J, with 9 bases between the two ends. For the CDR3, the DNA is TGTGCCATCAGTGATAGGGTGGGTGAAGCTTTCTTT. The encoded protein is CAISDRVGEAFF.

Ten or more counts support this clonotype. J is TRBJ1-2 and V is TRBV29-1, with TRBD1 matching over 7 bases. CDR1 is SQVTM and CDR2 is ANQGSEA in the germline V gene. Trimming at V came to 2 bases and at J to 5 bases, leaving 5 bases not matched to a gene. This CDR3 spans 13 amino acids. As DNA, the CDR3 is TGCAGCGTTGAACCCGCAGGGGGTTATGGCTACACCTTC. Its protein is CSVEPAGGYGYTF.

The chain carries TRBV7-9 and TRBJ1-2, with D tentatively TRBD1 (6 bases). CDR3 length equals 14 residues. V lost 2 bases to trimming and J lost 5 bases, with 12 bases between them. Per the germline V gene, CDR1 is SEHNR and CDR2 is FQNEAQ (reference sequence). Here the CDR3 DNA reads TGTGCCAGCAGCTTAACAGGGCTGGAGTATGGCTACACCTTC. Amino acid sequence: CASSLTGLEYGYTF.

This clonotype has just one count. This rearrangement joins TRBV6-2 or TRBV6-3 to TRBJ1-1; 7 nucleotides match TRBD1. The CDR3 covers 14 residues. V lost 5 bases to trimming and J lost 5 bases; unmatched junction nucleotides: 8. In germline, CDR1 is MNHEY, CDR2 SVGEGT. CDR3 protein: CASSIGRGVTEAFF. CDR3 sequence (DNA): TGTGCCAGCAGTATCGGCAGGGGGGTGACTGAAGCTTTCTTT.

This chain links TRBV29-1 with TRBJ2-4; no definite D call. The J call may be wrong; the DNA end is better matched by TRBJ2-5. The CDR3 sequence is 14 residues long. Germline-derived CDR1 and CDR2 are SQVTM and ANQGSEA. The CDR3 DNA reads as TGCAGCGCCCCTGCCGACCCAGGCCAAGAGACCCAGTACTTC. It encodes CSAPADPGQETQYF.

The rearrangement joins TRBV2 to TRBJ2-7; the D is unclear. CDR1 and CDR2 (germline): SNHLY, FYNNEI. V was clipped by 5 bases and J by 2 bases, with 10 bases between them. This CDR3 region has 13 residues. The CDR3 coding sequence is TGTGCCAGCAGTTCATTCCTCCCCTACGAGCAGTACTTC. Its translation is CASSSFLPYEQYF.

In its sample, this clonotype was seen once. This may stem from a read error, because a much larger clone lies one nucleotide away. The rearrangement links TRBV6-6 to TRBJ2-1; no reliable D call. The tail of the sequence fits TRBJ2-7 better, so the J call may be wrong. Germline V gene sequence: CDR1 MNHNY, CDR2 SVGAGI (reference sequence). There are 12 residues in the CDR3. The CDR3 DNA sequence: TGTGCCAGCAGTTACTCCTTCAATGAGCAGTACTTC. Amino acids: CASSYSFNEQYF.

This clonotype was seen a handful of times. The chain couples TRBV9 to TRBJ2-3; the match to TRBD2 covers 15 bases. The CDR3 contains 16 residues. Germline CDR1 and CDR2: SGDLS and YYNGEE. V trimming: 2 bases; J trimming: 6 bases; junction bases outside the gene matches: 4. As DNA, the CDR3 is TGTGCCAGCAGCGTTGTCGGGACTAGCGGGGGGGATACGCAGTATTTT. Amino acid sequence: CASSVVGTSGGDTQYF.

This chain connects TRBV5-1 to TRBJ1-2, with D possibly TRBD1 on 5 matching bases. Germline values: CDR1 SGHRS, CDR2 YFSETQ. Trimming took off 0 bases at V and 5 bases at J, with 8 bases between the two ends. The CDR3 runs to 13 residues. In DNA, the CDR3 is TGCGCCAGCAGCTTGGCGACAGAGTATGGCTACACCTTC. Translation: CASSLATEYGYTF. The full variable domain, rest sourced from reference TRBV5-1 and TRBJ1-2, is KAGVTQTPRYLIKTRGQQVTLSCSPISGHRSVSWYQQTPGQGLQFLFEYFSETQRNKGNFPGRFSGRQFSNSRSEMNVSTLELGDSALYLCASSLATEYGYTFGSGTRLTVV.

The chain uses TRBV10-3 and TRBJ1-6, with D possibly being TRBD1 (6 bases). V dropped 9 bases and J dropped 9 bases, with 15 bases sitting between them. Germline V gene data show CDR1 as ENHRY and CDR2 as SYGVKD. The CDR3 totals 13 residues. This CDR3 is CAISRGSGSPLHF. In DNA, the CDR3 is TGTGCCATAAGCAGGGGCTCAGGTTCACCCCTCCACTTT.

This clonotype was counted between two and nine times. The chain combines TRBV11-2 with TRBJ2-7, with 8 bases matching TRBD2. The J segment lost 3 bases and the V segment lost 2 bases, leaving 6 bases of the junction unmatched. Germline loops: CDR1 SGHAT, CDR2 FQNNGV. The CDR3 consists of 15 residues. In DNA, the CDR3 is TGTGCCAGCAGCTTAAGCACTAGCGGCTTCTACGAGCAGTACTTC. Encoded protein: CASSLSTSGFYEQYF.

The chain combines TRBV20-1 with TRBJ2-7; the D gene is possibly TRBD2 (5 bases). The CDR3 covers 14 residues. Per germline, CDR1 DFQATT and CDR2 SNEGSKA (reference sequence). Between the trimmed V and J ends, which lost 1 base and 2 bases, there was a span of 12 bases. Here the CDR3 DNA reads TGCAGTGCTAGAGTGGGAACGGGAACCTACGAGCAGTACTTC. It encodes CSARVGTGTYEQYF.

This clonotype was found a few times. This chain joins TRBV24-1 and TRBJ1-1; a possible D gene is TRBD1 (6 bases). The germline V gene encodes CDR1 KGHDR and CDR2 SFDVKD. The CDR3 runs 14 residues. The germline V and J ends were trimmed by 10 bases and 0 bases, with 14 bases remaining between them. For the CDR3, the DNA is TGTGCCACACCGCGGGGGGACATGAACACTGAAGCTTTCTTT. It specifies CATPRGDMNTEAFF.

The chain joins TRBV12-3 or TRBV12-4 to TRBJ2-7; D tentatively fits TRBD1 or TRBD2 (5 bases each). The end of the DNA fits TRBJ2-5 better, so the J call may be wrong. This CDR3 comprises 14 residues. The CDR3 region is CASSLEAEGKTQYF. As DNA, the CDR3 is TGTGCCAGCAGTTTAGAGGCCGAGGGGAAGACCCAGTACTTC.

Only one count was recorded for this clonotype. V is TRBV5-1 and J is TRBJ2-3; TRBD2 matches 8 bases. Unmatched junction bases numbered 8, after V lost 7 bases and J lost 1 base. The germline V gene has CDR1 SGHRS and CDR2 YFSETQ. The CDR3 length is 15 residues. The CDR3 DNA reads as TGCGCCAGCTTTCAAGCGGGAGTAGGCACAGATACGCAGTATTTT. Its protein is CASFQAGVGTDTQYF.

V and J are TRBV5-6 and TRBJ2-3; D call uncertain. This CDR3 is 12 amino acids long. CDR1 and CDR2 from the germline V gene are SGHDT and YYEEEE. Trimming stripped 4 bases from V and 9 bases from J, with 12 bases between. CDR3 residues: CASSGLGTTQYF. CDR3 coding DNA: TGTGCCAGCAGCGGCCTGGGAACGACGCAGTATTTT.

The chain joins TRBV7-2 to TRBJ1-5; no definite D call. V lost 3 bases, J lost 0 bases, and 9 bases lay in between. The germline V gene has CDR1 SGHTA and CDR2 FQGNSA. The CDR3 spans 15 residues. CDR3: CASSFSVISNQPQHF. CDR3 DNA: TGTGCCAGCAGCTTCAGTGTGATTAGCAATCAGCCCCAGCATTTT.

The J gene is TRBJ1-1, the V gene TRBV7-9, with a weak D call TRBD1 (6 bases). The V and J ends lost 0 bases and 9 bases respectively, with 14 bases between them. The length of the CDR3 is 14 residues. Germline CDR1 SEHNR, CDR2 FQNEAQ (reference sequence). In DNA form, the CDR3 reads TGTGCCAGCAGCTTAGCGCTCCAGGGGCAAAAAGCTTTCTTT. Translation: CASSLALQGQKAFF.

On this clonotype itself: This may be a read error, as it is one base from a much larger clone. The chain uses TRBV29-1 and TRBJ1-4, with 7 nucleotides matching TRBD1. The germline V gene encodes CDR1 SQVTM and CDR2 ANQGSEA. This CDR3 is built from 13 residues. In DNA, the CDR3 is TGCAGCGTTGAGAGGGGGCTGAATGGAAAACTGTTTTTT. As protein: CSVERGLNGKLFF. Supplemented by reference TRBV29-1 and TRBJ1-4, the full variable domain reads SAVISQKPSRDICQRGTSLTIQCQVDSQVTMMFWYRQQPGQSLTLIATANQGSEATYESGFVIDKFPISRPNLTFSTLTVSNMSPEDSSIYLCSVERGLNGKLFFGSGTQLSVL.

A few counts support this clonotype. The gene calls are TRBV12-3 or TRBV12-4 and TRBJ2-1; 11 nucleotides line up with TRBD1. The CDR3 loop spans 14 amino acids. Losses at the gene ends were 7 bases for V and 6 bases for J; bases not matched to a gene: 5. The CDR3 is CASKEGTGGNEQFF. Written as DNA, the CDR3 is TGTGCCAGCAAGGAGGGGACAGGGGGCAATGAGCAGTTCTTC.